This T cell receptor beta chain appears in the sequencing data of a study of OX40 agonist ivuxolimab in advanced cancers. Whole-study context: Ivuxolimab, which is an agonistic anti-OX40 (CD134) antibody, was administered to the patients. People in dose escalation had one of these cancers: hepatocellular carcinoma, melanoma, renal cell or head and neck cancer. Of the participants, 40% had some prior anti-PD-1, anti-PD-L1 or anti-CTLA-4 therapy, which was allowed.

Germline CDR1 is MNHNY and CDR2 is SVGAGI (reference sequence). V gave up 1 base and J gave up 6 bases; unmatched junction bases: 2. The CDR3 sequence is 14 residues long. Using immunoSEQ multiplex PCR, the repertoire was profiled, and TCRdb retains in-frame clones only, with some absent. The sample includes roughly 93,000 clones, roughly nine tenths of them seen just once. Patients with a history of autoimmune disease or on systemic immunosuppression were excluded. This TCR derives from an adult with an advanced solid tumor such as melanoma, head and neck, liver or kidney cancer. The sample here was CD4+ or CD8+ T cells sorted from blood, taken in a trial of the OX40 agonist ivuxolimab. The chain has TRBV6-6 and TRBJ1-1, with TRBD1 matching 10 bases. CDR3 loop: CASSYFGQGAEAFF. DNA of the CDR3: TGTGCCAGCAGTTACTTCGGACAGGGGGCTGAAGCTTTCTTT.